This T cell receptor beta chain was obtained from a study of PD-L1 blockade in urothelial cancer. The protocol was immunoSEQ multiplex PCR, while the TCRdb copy is restricted to in-frame clones and leaves out a portion. The data show about 43,000 clones, with 88% seen just once and around 14% held by the top ten. Germline CDR1 reads MGHDK; CDR2 reads SYGVNS. Trimming cost V 5 bases and J 5 bases; bases outside gene matches: 7. The CDR3 contains 15 residues. This clone was seen only once. The sequencing here drew on PBMCs, taken around atezolizumab (anti-PD-L1) treatment. The receptor comes from a woman aged 55-70 years with urothelial cancer. V and J are TRBV25-1 and TRBJ2-5; 11 bases are shared with TRBD2. The CDR3 nucleotides read TGTGCCAGCAGTAGCCTAGCGGGAGGTTCGGAGACCCAGTACTTC. This gives the protein CASSSLAGGSETQYF.